This T cell receptor beta chain came from a study of blood T cell repertoires in COVID-19. Across the whole study: Italy, Spain and the United States were the sources of the convalescent and acute COVID-19 samples.

Profiled with immunoSEQ multiplex PCR; TCRdb holds only in-frame clones, not every one. This table has about 200,000 clones, about 85% appearing once. Germline CDR1 SGHNT, CDR2 YYREEE (reference sequence). Trimming stripped 1 base from V and 0 bases from J, with 6 bases between. The CDR3 runs to 14 residues. The clonotype was recovered from an elderly woman with acute or convalescent COVID-19. Sample: peripheral blood. V is TRBV5-4 and J is TRBJ2-3; D is uncertain. The CDR3, as DNA: TGTGCCAGCAGCTTGCGAGGTAGCACAGATACGCAGTATTTT. Encoded protein: CASSLRGSTDTQYF.